These T cell receptor beta chains were read from a single sample in a study of metastatic and nonmetastatic thyroid tumors. TCRdb recomputed clones from the PCR reads via MiXCR. The sample holds over 55,000 clones; 25% to 30% are singletons and the top ten take around 15%. The material sequenced was blood. Source of these receptors: a female donor with papillary thyroid cancer or a benign thyroid nodule (not recorded which). Some clones in this sample may be carry-over from other donors' samples. The CDR3 runs from the conserved cysteine through the conserved F or W. Fields, in order: V gene, D gene, clone size, J gene, CDR3 DNA, CDR3 protein. D genes are given only for firm matches. Not all rows give a size; the values are once, few, many and, for expanded clones, a class.

V: TRBV24-1
D: TRBD2
size: NA
J: TRBJ2-1
DNA: TGTGCCACCAGTGATATCCGGACTAGCGGGAAGGATGAGCAGTTCTTC
CDR3: CATSDIRTSGKDEQFF

V: TRBV9
D: TRBD2
size: many
J: TRBJ2-3
DNA: TGTGCCAGCAGCGTAGTACTAGCGGACACAGATACGCAGTATTTT
CDR3: CASSVVLADTDTQYF

V: TRBV7-1
D: TRBD2
size: NA
J: TRBJ2-1
DNA: TGTGCCAGCAGCCTCATCGCACTAGCGTGGGGTAGCTCCTACAATGAGCAGTTCTTC
CDR3: CASSLIALAWGSSYNEQFF

V: TRBV19
D: NA
size: few
J: TRBJ2-7
DNA: TGTGCCAGTAGTATTGGGAGGTCCTACGAGCAGTACTTC
CDR3: CASSIGRSYEQYF

V: TRBV20-1
D: TRBD1
size: NA
J: TRBJ2-3
DNA: TGCAGTGCCAACTCAGGGGGAGATACGCAGTATTTT
CDR3: CSANSGGDTQYF

V: TRBV6-2/TRBV6-3
D: NA
size: few
J: TRBJ2-7
DNA: TGTGCCAGCAGTTATAGCAGTAGCTCCTACGAGCAGTACTTC
CDR3: CASSYSSSSYEQYF

V: TRBV9
D: TRBD2
size: many
J: TRBJ2-1
DNA: TGTGCCAGCAGCGATACTAGCGGGAGTTTCTTTTTCAATGAGCAGTTCTTC
CDR3: CASSDTSGSFFFNEQFF

V: TRBV9
D: NA
size: NA
J: TRBJ2-6
DNA: TGTGCCAGCAGTTTGACTAGCTCTGGGGCCAACGTCCTGACTTTC
CDR3: CASSLTSSGANVLTF

V: TRBV7-2
D: TRBD1
size: NA
J: TRBJ1-6
DNA: TGTGCCAGCAGCTTGCGGGACAGGGGGCTGTTTGTTAATTCACCCCTCCACTTT
CDR3: CASSLRDRGLFVNSPLHF

V: TRBV6-2/TRBV6-3
D: NA
size: NA
J: TRBJ2-1
DNA: TGTGCCAGCAGTAAGCCACTAGTGCATGAGCAGTTCTTC
CDR3: CASSKPLVHEQFF

V: TRBV12-5
D: TRBD1
size: few
J: TRBJ2-1
DNA: TGTGCTAGTGGTCGAGGGACAGGAATTTACAATGAACATTTCTTC
CDR3: CASGRGTGIYNEHFF

V: TRBV28
D: NA
size: few
J: TRBJ2-7
DNA: TGTGCCAGCAGTTTTTGGGGGCGGGATCGCTACGAGCAGTACTTC
CDR3: CASSFWGRDRYEQYF

V: TRBV5-1
D: NA
size: NA
J: TRBJ1-6
DNA: TGCGCCAGCAGCCGAGGGAAAGTAGATTCACCCCTCCACTTT
CDR3: CASSRGKVDSPLHF

V: TRBV7-9
D: NA
size: many
J: TRBJ1-2
DNA: TGTGCCAGCAGCTCCTCAATGGCCAACTATGGCTACACCTTC
CDR3: CASSSSMANYGYTF

V: TRBV7-8
D: TRBD2
size: NA
J: TRBJ2-1
DNA: TGTGCCAGCAGCTTTGGGACTAGCGGCACCAATGAGCAGTTCTTC
CDR3: CASSFGTSGTNEQFF

V: TRBV25-1
D: NA
size: NA
J: TRBJ2-3
DNA: TGTGCCAGCAGTTTTGGGGATACGCAGTATTTT
CDR3: CASSFGDTQYF

V: TRBV20-1
D: NA
size: many
J: TRBJ2-1
DNA: TGCAGTGTTGCGACTCGAAGACAGAACAATGAGCAGTTCTTC
CDR3: CSVATRRQNNEQFF

V: TRBV27
D: NA
size: few
J: TRBJ2-7
DNA: TGTGCCAGCAGTTTACGCCCAACCGGGACACTTGCTTACGAGCAGTACTTC
CDR3: CASSLRPTGTLAYEQYF

V: TRBV11-3
D: NA
size: NA
J: TRBJ2-1
DNA: TGTGCCAGCAGTTTAAACAGGGACAATGAGCAGTTCTTC
CDR3: CASSLNRDNEQFF

V: TRBV11-2
D: TRBD1
size: NA
J: TRBJ1-2
DNA: TGTGCCAGCAGCTTAAGACAGGGACAAGCTAACTATGGCTACACCTTC
CDR3: CASSLRQGQANYGYTF

V: TRBV12-3/TRBV12-4
D: TRBD2
size: few
J: TRBJ2-3
DNA: TGTGCCAGCAGTCTATCCGGGAGCGGGGTAGCGCAGTATTTT
CDR3: CASSLSGSGVAQYF

V: TRBV7-2
D: NA
size: once
J: TRBJ2-7
DNA: TGTGCCAGCAGCTTAGCTCTAACGGGAGAGCAGTACTTC
CDR3: CASSLALTGEQYF

V: TRBV28
D: NA
size: NA
J: TRBJ1-1
DNA: TGTGCCAGCAGCTCACATGGGTACACTGAAGCTTTCTTT
CDR3: CASSSHGYTEAFF

V: TRBV10-3
D: NA
size: many
J: TRBJ1-1
DNA: TGTGCCATCAGTGATACGAGGGAGGGGGAAGCTTTCTTT
CDR3: CAISDTREGEAFF

V: TRBV9
D: TRBD2
size: NA
J: TRBJ2-7
DNA: TGTGCCAGCAGCGTGGGGACTAGCGGGAATCGAGGCGAGCAGTACTTC
CDR3: CASSVGTSGNRGEQYF

V: TRBV11-3
D: NA
size: few
J: TRBJ2-7
DNA: TGTGCCAGCAGCCCGGGACACTTACACGAGCAGTACTTC
CDR3: CASSPGHLHEQYF

V: TRBV28
D: NA
size: few
J: TRBJ2-1
DNA: TGTGCCAGCAGCGGGGGGCGGTGGGCGAACAATGAGCAGTTCTTC
CDR3: CASSGGRWANNEQFF

V: TRBV7-2
D: NA
size: NA
J: TRBJ1-1
DNA: TGTGCCAGCAGCTTAGCCCTCACAGGGAAGGGGACTGAAGCTTTCTTT
CDR3: CASSLALTGKGTEAFF

V: TRBV7-6
D: TRBD2
size: few
J: TRBJ2-1
DNA: TGTGCCAGCAGCCCAAAACGGGGACTATCTACCAATGAGCAGTTCTTC
CDR3: CASSPKRGLSTNEQFF

V: TRBV11-1
D: TRBD2
size: NA
J: TRBJ2-1
DNA: TGTGCCAGCAGCAGGACTAGCGGGAGCTTGATCTACAATGAGCAGTTCTTC
CDR3: CASSRTSGSLIYNEQFF

V: TRBV20-1
D: NA
size: once
J: TRBJ2-7
DNA: TGCAGTGCTAGAGACTGGACTCCTCGAGGGTTCGAGCAGTACTTC
CDR3: CSARDWTPRGFEQYF

V: TRBV6-5
D: NA
size: NA
J: TRBJ2-3
DNA: TGTGCCAGCAGCTTATGGACAGATACGCAGTATTTT
CDR3: CASSLWTDTQYF

V: TRBV10-2
D: NA
size: many
J: TRBJ2-5
DNA: TGCGCCAGCAAAATCGAGGGAGTGGAGACCCAGTACTTC
CDR3: CASKIEGVETQYF

V: TRBV20-1
D: NA
size: once
J: TRBJ2-3
DNA: TGCAGTGGAGGCCGGGAGCCTCTCACAGATACGCAGTATTTT
CDR3: CSGGREPLTDTQYF

V: TRBV14
D: TRBD1
size: NA
J: TRBJ2-7
DNA: TGTGCCAGCAGCCAAACTGGGGACAGGGGGTTCTACGAGCAGTACTTC
CDR3: CASSQTGDRGFYEQYF

V: TRBV2
D: TRBD1
size: NA
J: TRBJ1-5
DNA: TGTGCCAGCAGTGAAGGAGGACAGGAAGGTCAGCCCCAGCATTTT
CDR3: CASSEGGQEGQPQHF

V: TRBV6-1
D: TRBD1
size: NA
J: TRBJ2-7
DNA: TGTGCCAGCAGAACCGGGACAGGCCTCTCCTACGAGCAGTACTTC
CDR3: CASRTGTGLSYEQYF

V: TRBV6-1
D: NA
size: few
J: TRBJ2-1
DNA: TGTGCCAGCAGTGAGACACCGGTAGGTGAGCAGTTCTTC
CDR3: CASSETPVGEQFF

V: TRBV5-1
D: TRBD1
size: NA
J: TRBJ1-1
DNA: TGCGCCAGCAGCATGACAGGGGAGGACACTGAAGCTTTCTTT
CDR3: CASSMTGEDTEAFF

V: TRBV19
D: NA
size: NA
J: TRBJ1-1
DNA: TGTGCCAGTAGTATTGGCTTCGAAGCTTTCTTT
CDR3: CASSIGFEAFF

V: TRBV29-1
D: NA
size: NA
J: TRBJ1-1
DNA: TGCAGCGTTGACAAGCGGAACACTGTCGCTTTCTTT
CDR3: CSVDKRNTVAFF

V: TRBV28
D: TRBD2
size: few
J: TRBJ2-1
DNA: TGTGCCAGCAGTTTGGGGGCTAGCGGGAAAAATGAGCAGTTCTTC
CDR3: CASSLGASGKNEQFF

V: TRBV19
D: NA
size: NA
J: TRBJ1-2
DNA: TGTGCCGCCGGGCAGGGCCTCTATGGCTACACCTTC
CDR3: CAAGQGLYGYTF

V: TRBV29-1
D: TRBD1
size: few
J: TRBJ2-1
DNA: TGCAGCGCTGGTCTGGGACAGGGTTACAATGAGCAGTTCTTC
CDR3: CSAGLGQGYNEQFF

V: TRBV6-1
D: NA
size: few
J: TRBJ1-5
DNA: TGTGCCAGCAGGGATACAGGTACAGGTCAGCCCCAGCATTTT
CDR3: CASRDTGTGQPQHF

V: TRBV12-3/TRBV12-4
D: NA
size: NA
J: TRBJ2-6
DNA: TGTGCCAGCAGTTTGCGGCTTTGGGGCAGCGGAACCTCTGGGGCCAACGTCCTGACTTTC
CDR3: CASSLRLWGSGTSGANVLTF